The TCR beta chain described here comes from a study of blood T cells in healthy people across ages. Total RNA was extracted at no less than 6 micrograms per sample. PCR was performed a second time for about 7 to 11 cycles using a sample-barcoded 5' primer and a J-beta primer mix. Each cDNA was tagged by a template-switch adaptor containing 12 random nucleotides. One entry per CDR3 protein, called by TCRdb with MiXCR from the 5' RACE reads. The sample lists 450,000 to 700,000 distinct CDR3 sequences, roughly a quarter occurring once. Findings of the study overall: Roughly linear declines in TCR beta diversity per million T cells occurred with age.

This clonotype showed up just a few times. Antigen: not known. V dropped 2 bases and J dropped 10; count of bases not matched to a gene: 7. The germline CDR1 and CDR2 sequences are DFQATT and SNEGSKA (reference sequence). The CDR3 runs 12 residues. Input material: blood. The chain combines TRBV20-1 with TRBJ1-2, with 7 bases aligning to TRBD1. The sequence was obtained from a woman in her sixties or seventies in good health. The CDR3: CSARMVGQAYTF. The CDR3 nucleotides read TGCAGTGCTAGAATGGTCGGACAGGCCTACACCTTC.